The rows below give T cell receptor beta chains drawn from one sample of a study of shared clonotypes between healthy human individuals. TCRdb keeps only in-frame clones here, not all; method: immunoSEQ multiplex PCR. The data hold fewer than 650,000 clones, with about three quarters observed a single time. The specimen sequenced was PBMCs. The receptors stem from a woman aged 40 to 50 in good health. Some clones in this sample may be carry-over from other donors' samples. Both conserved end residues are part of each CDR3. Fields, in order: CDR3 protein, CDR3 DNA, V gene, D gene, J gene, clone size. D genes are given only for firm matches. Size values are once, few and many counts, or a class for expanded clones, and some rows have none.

CDR3: CATSPGTGGDQPQHF; DNA: TGTGCCACCTCTCCCGGGACAGGGGGCGATCAGCCCCAGCATTTT; V: TRBV7-9; D: TRBD1; J: TRBJ1-5; size: NA
CDR3: CASSVGVGPYEQYF; DNA: TGTGCCAGCAGCGTAGGTGTCGGGCCCTACGAGCAGTACTTC; V: TRBV9; D: NA; J: TRBJ2-7; size: NA
CDR3: CASTRTPYSNQPQHF; DNA: TGTGCCAGCACTAGGACCCCTTATAGCAATCAGCCCCAGCATTTT; V: TRBV6-1; D: NA; J: TRBJ1-5; size: few
CDR3: CASSILFYTNTEAFF; DNA: TGTGCCAGTAGTATCCTGTTCTACACGAACACTGAAGCTTTCTTT; V: TRBV19; D: NA; J: TRBJ1-1; size: NA
CDR3: CASSLRQGEYNEQFF; DNA: TGTGCCAGCAGTCTTAGACAGGGAGAGTACAATGAGCAGTTCTTC; V: TRBV6-4; D: TRBD1; J: TRBJ2-1; size: many
CDR3: CASRLGLNTEAFF; DNA: TGTGCCAGTAGATTAGGGCTGAACACTGAAGCTTTCTTT; V: TRBV19; D: NA; J: TRBJ1-1; size: NA
CDR3: CASRLTTGNEQYF; DNA: TGTGCCAGCAGACTCACTACAGGGAACGAGCAGTACTTC; V: TRBV7-9; D: NA; J: TRBJ2-7; size: NA
CDR3: CASSRISGVTEAFF; DNA: TGTGCCAGCAGCCGCATCTCAGGGGTCACTGAAGCTTTCTTT; V: TRBV5-4; D: NA; J: TRBJ1-1; size: NA
CDR3: CASSFLLAGAEQFF; DNA: TGTGCCAGCAGTTTCTTACTAGCGGGAGCTGAGCAGTTCTTC; V: TRBV27; D: TRBD2; J: TRBJ2-1; size: NA
CDR3: CASSDPGQQHTGELFF; DNA: TGTGCCAGCAGTGACCCAGGACAACAACACACCGGGGAGCTGTTTTTT; V: TRBV6-1; D: NA; J: TRBJ2-2; size: NA
CDR3: CASRVAGGINEQFF; DNA: TGTGCCAGTAGGGTAGCGGGAGGGATCAATGAGCAGTTCTTC; V: TRBV19; D: TRBD2; J: TRBJ2-1; size: NA
CDR3: CASSQAVGLVIETQYF; DNA: TGTGCCAGCAGCCAAGCGGTGGGACTAGTGATAGAGACCCAGTACTTC; V: TRBV14; D: TRBD2; J: TRBJ2-5; size: NA
CDR3: CASSSPLGGTYEQYF; DNA: TGTGCCAGCAGTTCCCCGTTGGGGGGGACCTACGAGCAGTACTTC; V: TRBV6-6; D: TRBD2; J: TRBJ2-7; size: NA
CDR3: CASSLGTGGSYSNQPQHF; DNA: TGTGCCAGCAGTTTAGGCACAGGGGGCTCATATAGCAATCAGCCCCAGCATTTT; V: TRBV28; D: TRBD1; J: TRBJ1-5; size: NA
CDR3: CASRRNTDTQYF; DNA: TGTGCCAGCCGGCGAAACACAGATACGCAGTATTTT; V: TRBV7-2; D: NA; J: TRBJ2-3; size: NA
CDR3: CASSFGTANNEQFF; DNA: TGTGCCAGCAGCTTCGGGACAGCCAACAATGAGCAGTTCTTC; V: TRBV7-6; D: TRBD1; J: TRBJ2-1; size: NA
CDR3: CASSLLQRQETQYF; DNA: TGTGCCAGCAGTTTATTACAGCGGCAAGAGACCCAGTACTTC; V: TRBV28; D: NA; J: TRBJ2-5; size: NA
CDR3: CASREGTGAYEQYF; DNA: TGTGCCAGCAGAGAGGGGACAGGGGCCTACGAGCAGTACTTC; V: TRBV6-6; D: TRBD1; J: TRBJ2-7; size: NA
CDR3: CASSSILLYGYTF; DNA: TGTGCCAGCAGCTCCATCCTCCTCTATGGCTACACCTTC; V: TRBV11-2; D: NA; J: TRBJ1-2; size: NA
CDR3: CASTGGSTGELFF; DNA: TGCGCCAGCACAGGCGGGAGCACCGGGGAGCTGTTTTTT; V: TRBV5-1; D: TRBD2; J: TRBJ2-2; size: NA
CDR3: CASSKTGVIQPQHF; DNA: TGTGCCAGCAGCAAGACGGGGGTTATTCAGCCCCAGCATTTT; V: TRBV7-2; D: NA; J: TRBJ1-5; size: NA
CDR3: CASSSDSGSRPYEQYF; DNA: TGTGCCAGCAGTTCAGATAGCGGGTCCCGCCCCTACGAGCAGTACTTC; V: TRBV27; D: TRBD2; J: TRBJ2-7; size: NA
CDR3: CASKFGDIGSYEQYF; DNA: TGTGCCAGCAAGTTTGGAGACATCGGATCCTACGAGCAGTACTTC; V: TRBV28; D: NA; J: TRBJ2-7; size: NA
CDR3: CASSLAADTQYF; DNA: TGTGCCAGCAGTTTGGCGGCAGATACGCAGTATTTT; V: TRBV28; D: NA; J: TRBJ2-3; size: NA
CDR3: CASSLFNRGRWETQYF; DNA: TGTGCCAGCAGTTTATTTAATCGGGGGAGATGGGAGACCCAGTACTTC; V: TRBV28; D: NA; J: TRBJ2-5; size: NA
CDR3: CATSRPQGDRGLQPQHF; DNA: TGTGCCACCAGCAGACCCCAGGGGGACAGGGGGCTCCAGCCCCAGCATTTT; V: TRBV15; D: TRBD1; J: TRBJ1-5; size: once
CDR3: CASSDRGSYGYTF; DNA: TGTGCCAGCAGTGACAGGGGGTCCTATGGCTACACCTTC; V: TRBV2; D: TRBD1; J: TRBJ1-2; size: few
CDR3: CASSPHRATGEQFF; DNA: TGTGCCAGCAGCCCACACAGGGCTACCGGTGAGCAGTTCTTC; V: TRBV7-8; D: NA; J: TRBJ2-1; size: NA
CDR3: CASSRTVADTQYF; DNA: TGTGCCAGCAGCCGGACGGTAGCAGATACGCAGTATTTT; V: TRBV5-6; D: NA; J: TRBJ2-3; size: NA
CDR3: CASSLRPETQYF; DNA: TGTGCCAGCTCACTTCGTCCGGAGACCCAGTACTTC; V: TRBV18; D: NA; J: TRBJ2-5; size: NA
CDR3: CASSPWGGTTSYEQYF; DNA: TGCGCCAGCAGCCCATGGGGAGGGACTACCTCCTACGAGCAGTACTTC; V: TRBV5-1; D: TRBD2; J: TRBJ2-7; size: NA
CDR3: CASRDSRNTGELFF; DNA: TGTGCCAGCAGGGACTCCAGGAACACCGGGGAGCTGTTTTTT; V: TRBV28; D: NA; J: TRBJ2-2; size: many